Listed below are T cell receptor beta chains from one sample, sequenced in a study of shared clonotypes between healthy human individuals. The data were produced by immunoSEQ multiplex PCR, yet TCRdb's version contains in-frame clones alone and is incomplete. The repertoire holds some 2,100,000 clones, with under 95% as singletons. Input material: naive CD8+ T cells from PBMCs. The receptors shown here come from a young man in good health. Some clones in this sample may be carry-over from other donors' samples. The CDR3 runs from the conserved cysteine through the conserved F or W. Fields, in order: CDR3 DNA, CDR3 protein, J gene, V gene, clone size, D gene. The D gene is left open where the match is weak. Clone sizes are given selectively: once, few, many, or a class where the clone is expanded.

CDR3nt: TGTGCCAGCAGCGCCTCAGGCAGCTACGAGCAGTACTTC; CDR3aa: CASSASGSYEQYF; j_gene: TRBJ2-7; v_gene: TRBV9; abundance: -; d_gene: -
CDR3nt: TGCGCCAGCAGCTACACCGGGACCGCTGATTCTAACTATGGCTACACCTTC; CDR3aa: CASSYTGTADSNYGYTF; j_gene: TRBJ1-2; v_gene: TRBV5-1; abundance: -; d_gene: -
CDR3nt: TGTGCCAGCAGCTTTGCTAGCACCTACGAGCAGTACTTC; CDR3aa: CASSFASTYEQYF; j_gene: TRBJ2-7; v_gene: TRBV7-9; abundance: -; d_gene: -
CDR3nt: TGTGCCAGCAGTTGTCTGGGACAGGGGTGCAATGAGCAGTTCTTC; CDR3aa: CASSCLGQGCNEQFF; j_gene: TRBJ2-1; v_gene: TRBV27; abundance: -; d_gene: TRBD1
CDR3nt: TGTGCCAGTAGTATCCCAACAGGGTCCTTCTATGGCTACACCTTC; CDR3aa: CASSIPTGSFYGYTF; j_gene: TRBJ1-2; v_gene: TRBV19; abundance: -; d_gene: -
CDR3nt: TGCAGCGTTAGTGAGGCTCCGGACAGGGTTTTGAACACTGAAGCTTTCTTT; CDR3aa: CSVSEAPDRVLNTEAFF; j_gene: TRBJ1-1; v_gene: TRBV29-1; abundance: -; d_gene: TRBD1
CDR3nt: TGTGCCAGCAGCCCCCGACAGGGGAACACTGAAGCTTTCTTT; CDR3aa: CASSPRQGNTEAFF; j_gene: TRBJ1-1; v_gene: TRBV7-9; abundance: -; d_gene: TRBD1
CDR3nt: TGTGCCAGCAGCGCCCGGCCAGCCGGATTGCACAATGAGCAGTTCTTC; CDR3aa: CASSARPAGLHNEQFF; j_gene: TRBJ2-1; v_gene: TRBV7-9; abundance: once; d_gene: -
CDR3nt: TGCGCCAGCTCGCCTAGCGGGGCCTACGAGCAGTACTTC; CDR3aa: CASSPSGAYEQYF; j_gene: TRBJ2-7; v_gene: TRBV5-1; abundance: -; d_gene: TRBD2
CDR3nt: TGTGCCAGCAGCGCAAGATTAGCGGAGCGCCAAGAGACCCAGTACTTC; CDR3aa: CASSARLAERQETQYF; j_gene: TRBJ2-5; v_gene: TRBV9; abundance: -; d_gene: -
CDR3nt: TGTGCCAGTAGTACAGGGGGCTACGAGCAGTACTTC; CDR3aa: CASSTGGYEQYF; j_gene: TRBJ2-7; v_gene: TRBV19; abundance: -; d_gene: TRBD1
CDR3nt: TGTGCCAGCAGTCTCCCTCAGGGGGGGTACAATGAGCAGTTCTTC; CDR3aa: CASSLPQGGYNEQFF; j_gene: TRBJ2-1; v_gene: TRBV27; abundance: -; d_gene: -
CDR3nt: TGTGCCAGCAGCTTGGGGGACATTCAGTACTTC; CDR3aa: CASSLGDIQYF; j_gene: TRBJ2-4; v_gene: TRBV7-3; abundance: -; d_gene: -
CDR3nt: TGCAGCGTTGATGATCCCTTCGGTCAGGGGGGCTACAATGAGCAGTTCTTC; CDR3aa: CSVDDPFGQGGYNEQFF; j_gene: TRBJ2-1; v_gene: TRBV29-1; abundance: -; d_gene: -
CDR3nt: TGTGCCAGCAGTCCCCTCATACTAGCGGGACCCGAGCAGTACTTC; CDR3aa: CASSPLILAGPEQYF; j_gene: TRBJ2-7; v_gene: TRBV6-5; abundance: -; d_gene: TRBD2
CDR3nt: TGTGCCAGCAGCCTGCGCGTGACGATAGGCTACAATGAGCAGTTCTTC; CDR3aa: CASSLRVTIGYNEQFF; j_gene: TRBJ2-1; v_gene: TRBV4-2; abundance: -; d_gene: -
CDR3nt: TGTGCCAGCAGCTTGTGGTACGGTGGCGGCACTGAAGCTTTCTTT; CDR3aa: CASSLWYGGGTEAFF; j_gene: TRBJ1-1; v_gene: TRBV5-5; abundance: -; d_gene: -
CDR3nt: TGTGCCAGCCTCGGGGTCACTGAAGCTTTCTTT; CDR3aa: CASLGVTEAFF; j_gene: TRBJ1-1; v_gene: TRBV2; abundance: -; d_gene: -
CDR3nt: TGCAGCGCCCGAGGGACAGATACGCAGTATTTT; CDR3aa: CSARGTDTQYF; j_gene: TRBJ2-3; v_gene: TRBV29-1; abundance: -; d_gene: -
CDR3nt: TGTGCCAGCAGTGAAGGTCACTACGAGCAGTACTTC; CDR3aa: CASSEGHYEQYF; j_gene: TRBJ2-7; v_gene: TRBV2; abundance: -; d_gene: -